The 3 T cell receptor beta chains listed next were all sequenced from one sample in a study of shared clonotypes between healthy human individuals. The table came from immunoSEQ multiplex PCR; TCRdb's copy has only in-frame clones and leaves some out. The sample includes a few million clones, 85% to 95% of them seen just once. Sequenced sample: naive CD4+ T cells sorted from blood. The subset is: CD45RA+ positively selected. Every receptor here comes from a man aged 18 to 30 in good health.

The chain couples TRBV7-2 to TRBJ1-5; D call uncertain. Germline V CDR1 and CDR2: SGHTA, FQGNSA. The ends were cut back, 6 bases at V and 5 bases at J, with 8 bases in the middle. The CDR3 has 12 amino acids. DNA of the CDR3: TGTGCCAGCAGGGGATTTGATCAGCCCCAGCATTTT. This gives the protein CASRGFDQPQHF.

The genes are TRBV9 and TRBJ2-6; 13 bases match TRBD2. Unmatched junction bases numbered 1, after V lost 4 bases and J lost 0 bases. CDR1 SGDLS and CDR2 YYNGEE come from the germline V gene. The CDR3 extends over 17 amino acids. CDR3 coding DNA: TGTGCCAGCAGCACTAGCGGGGGGGCCTCTGGGGCCAACGTCCTGACTTTC. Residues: CASSTSGGASGANVLTF.

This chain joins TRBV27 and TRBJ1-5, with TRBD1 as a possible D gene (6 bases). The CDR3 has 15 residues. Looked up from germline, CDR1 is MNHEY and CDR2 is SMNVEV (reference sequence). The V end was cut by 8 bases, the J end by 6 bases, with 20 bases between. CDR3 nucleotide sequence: TGTGCCAGCTCCTATGAGGGGGGACGGGGTCAGCCCCAGCATTTT. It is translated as CASSYEGGRGQPQHF.